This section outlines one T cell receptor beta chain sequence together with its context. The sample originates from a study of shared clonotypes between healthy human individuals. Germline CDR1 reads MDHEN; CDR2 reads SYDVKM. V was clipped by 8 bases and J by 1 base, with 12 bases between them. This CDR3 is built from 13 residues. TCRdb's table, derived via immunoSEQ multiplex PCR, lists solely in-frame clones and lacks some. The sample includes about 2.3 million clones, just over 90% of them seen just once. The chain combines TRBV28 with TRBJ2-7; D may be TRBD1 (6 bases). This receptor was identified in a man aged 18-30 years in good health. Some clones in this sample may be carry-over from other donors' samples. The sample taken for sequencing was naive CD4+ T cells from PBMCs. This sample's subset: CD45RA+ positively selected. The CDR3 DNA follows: TGTGCCAGCGGGGTGGACAGTTCCTACGAGCAGTACTTC. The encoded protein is CASGVDSSYEQYF.